The 6 T cell receptor beta chains below all came from one sample that was sequenced in a study of human T cells and chemical hapten exposure (dated by TCRdb to the early 2020s). The method was RACE. The sequencer was a NextSeq 500. TCRdb trimmed public reads at Q25 via fastp, called clones via MiXCR and kept in-frame beta chains. Rows merge per CDR3 protein into single entries with the most common DNA and genes. For this sample there are around 100,000 distinct CDR3 sequences; roughly 9.6% appear just once. The ten most abundant clones make up 3% to 4% of the sample. Explained via the paper, the time point label denotes: patch test 1, 2 weeks after DPC sensitization. The treatment or condition label here, explained by the study, means: therapeutic diphenylcyclopropenone sensitization with weekly scalp DPC. This specimen consisted of whole blood, obtained in connection with sensitization to the hapten diphenylcyclopropenone (DPC). These receptors all come from a woman aged 40 to 55 with alopecia areata. Some clones in this sample may be carry-over from other donors' samples.

This clonotype was seen repeatedly, ten times or more. V gene TRBV10-3 combines with J gene TRBJ1-1; no clear D gene. V lost 5 bases and J lost 4, with 14 bases in between. Germline values: CDR1 ENHRY, CDR2 SYGVKD. The CDR3 length is 14 residues. CDR3 sequence: CAISPGQLGTEAFF. CDR3 bases: TGTGCCATCAGTCCTGGCCAACTGGGCACTGAAGCTTTCTTT.

The DNA for the CDR3 is TGCGCCAGCAGCACGGATGGGCAGGGGAAGACCCAGTACTTC. This codes for CASSTDGQGKTQYF. The V gene is TRBV5-1, the J gene TRBJ2-5, with D possibly being TRBD1 (6 bases). CDR3 length: 14 amino acids. Deletions cut 4 bases from V and 6 bases from J, with 16 bases between. From germline, CDR1 is SGHRS and CDR2 YFSETQ.

This sequence joins TRBV16 and TRBJ1-1, with 7 bases aligning to TRBD1. V lost 6 bases and J lost 0; bases outside the gene matches: 4. CDR1 and CDR2 (germline): KGHSY, FQNENV. The CDR3 has 14 amino acids. The CDR3 sequence: CASSRDRMNTEAFF. CDR3 DNA sequence: TGTGCCAGCAGTAGGGACAGAATGAACACTGAAGCTTTCTTT.

The sample holds a few counts of this clonotype. The chain recombines TRBV7-2 with TRBJ2-3; D uncertain. Trimming left V 7 bases short and J 4 bases short, with 12 bases between. CDR3 length: 13 residues. CDR1 is SGHTA and CDR2 is FQGNSA in the germline V gene. Here the CDR3 reads CASTGQVADTQYF. The CDR3 DNA sequence: TGTGCCAGCACCGGCCAGGTGGCAGATACGCAGTATTTT.

The rearrangement uses TRBV29-1 and TRBJ2-5; D remains ambiguous. CDR1 and CDR2 from the germline V gene are SQVTM and ANQGSEA. This CDR3 is 11 amino acids long. The V and J ends lost 3 bases and 6 bases respectively, with 8 bases between them. The CDR3 reads CSVDPPQTQYF. The CDR3 coding sequence is TGCAGCGTTGACCCCCCCCAGACCCAGTACTTC.

This clonotype was counted ten times or more. The rearrangement uses TRBV30 and TRBJ1-3; D gene unclear. CDR1 is GTSNPN and CDR2 is SVGIG in the germline V gene (reference sequence). The CDR3 is 13 amino acids. V was trimmed by 2 bases and J by 0 bases, leaving 5 bases between them. CDR3 sequence (DNA): TGTGCCTGGAGTCCCAGCTCTGGAAACACCATATATTTT. Translation: CAWSPSSGNTIYF.